This T cell receptor (beta chain) was profiled in a study of T cells in Graves' hyperthyroidism and ophthalmopathy. RNA transcripts gave rise to amplified TCR beta CDR3 regions. A first-round RT-PCR of the TCR CDR3 used the HTBI primer set. MiXCR, run by TCRdb on the multiplex PCR reads, gives a single entry per CDR3 protein. The sample consists of 660,000 or so distinct CDR3 sequences, 40% to 55% of them appearing once. The CDR3 loop spans 14 amino acids. Germline V lookup: CDR1 LNHNV, CDR2 YYDKDF (reference sequence). Trimming took 5 bases from V and 3 from J; bases not matched to a gene: 3. Study conclusions and caveats: Most thyroid clonotypes expanded above 0.001 appeared in blood too.

This clonotype was counted only a few times. Its antigen is undetermined. With a much larger clone just one base away, this may be a read error. Sequencing was done on a sample of peripheral blood or thyroid tissue (not recorded which). This clonotype was obtained from an adult man with Graves' disease, either hyperthyroidism or ophthalmopathy (not recorded which). The chain recombines TRBV15 with TRBJ1-5; TRBD1 aligns across 8 bases. The CDR3 reads CATSLGQVNQPQHF. CDR3 DNA sequence: TGTGCCACCAGCTTGGGACAGGTCAATCAGCCCCAGCATTTT.